Ten or more counts support the clone carrying this T cell receptor beta chain. Antigen specificity is unknown. The time point denotes: newly diagnosed GD, antithyroid drugs for less than 3 months. Generation of the TCR library employed RNA extracted from PBMCs. Patients came from an endocrinology department in Xi'an, China. The sample originates from a study of regulatory T cells in long-lasting Graves disease. For TCR beta, libraries came from iRepertoire HTBI primers and Arm-PCR of CDR3 regions. TCRdb reanalysed the multiplex PCR reads using MiXCR and keeps one entry per CDR3 protein. Here the sample spans about 220,000 distinct CDR3 sequences, 15% to 20% being singletons. Study-level points and caveats: Persistent disease preferred TRBV28, TRBJ1-2 and TRBJ2-5; new disease, TRBV20-1 and TRBJ2-1.

This CDR3 comprises 14 residues. Germline values: CDR1 SGHRS, CDR2 YFSETQ. The V gene end was trimmed by 4 bases and the J gene end by 5 bases; junction bases not matched to a gene: 6. The same specimen was also included in a second study, on T cells in Graves' hyperthyroidism and ophthalmopathy. That investigation notes: Stable disease denoted Graves' hyperthyroidism without ophthalmopathy progression within 18 months. First-round RT-PCR with HTBI primers amplified the TCR CDR3 region.

This sequence originates from a woman between 25 and 40 years old with Graves disease. Sequencing was performed on peripheral blood mononuclear cells (PBMCs), taken at new diagnosis, from a patient treated with antithyroid drugs. The V call is TRBV5-1, the J call TRBJ2-4; 7 bases are shared with TRBD1. The CDR3 DNA follows: TGCGCCAGCAGCACCAGAGGGGGCGAAAACATTCAGTACTTC. It translates to CASSTRGGENIQYF.